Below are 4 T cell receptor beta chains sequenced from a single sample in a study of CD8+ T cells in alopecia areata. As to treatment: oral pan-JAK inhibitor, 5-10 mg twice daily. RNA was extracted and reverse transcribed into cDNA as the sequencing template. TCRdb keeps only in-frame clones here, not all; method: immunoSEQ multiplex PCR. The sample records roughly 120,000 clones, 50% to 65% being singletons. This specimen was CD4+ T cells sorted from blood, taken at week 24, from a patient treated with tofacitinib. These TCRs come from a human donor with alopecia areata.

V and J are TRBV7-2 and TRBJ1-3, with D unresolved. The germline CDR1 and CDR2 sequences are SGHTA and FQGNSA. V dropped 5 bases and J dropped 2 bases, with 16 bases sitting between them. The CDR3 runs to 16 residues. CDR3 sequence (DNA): TGTGCCAGCAGCGACCGGACGGTGTCCCCTGGAAACACCATATATTTT. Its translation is CASSDRTVSPGNTIYF.

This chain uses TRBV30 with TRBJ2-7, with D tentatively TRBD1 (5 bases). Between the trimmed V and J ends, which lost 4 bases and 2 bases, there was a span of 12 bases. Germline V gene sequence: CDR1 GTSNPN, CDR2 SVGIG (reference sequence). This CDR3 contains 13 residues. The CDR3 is CAWTGISTYEQYF. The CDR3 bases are TGTGCCTGGACAGGGATTTCGACCTACGAGCAGTACTTC.

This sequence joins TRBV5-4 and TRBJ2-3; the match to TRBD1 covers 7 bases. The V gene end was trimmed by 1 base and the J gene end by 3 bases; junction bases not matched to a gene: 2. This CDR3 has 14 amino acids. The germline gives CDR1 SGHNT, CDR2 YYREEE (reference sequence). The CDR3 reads CASSLQQGTDTQYF. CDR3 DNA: TGTGCCAGCAGCTTGCAACAGGGGACAGATACGCAGTATTTT.

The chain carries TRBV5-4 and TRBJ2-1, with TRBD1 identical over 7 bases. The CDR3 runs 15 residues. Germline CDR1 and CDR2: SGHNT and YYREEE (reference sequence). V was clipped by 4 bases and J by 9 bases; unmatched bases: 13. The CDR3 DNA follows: TGTGCCAGCAGCCCCGGACAGGCAATCACGGGTGAGCAGTTCTTC. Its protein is CASSPGQAITGEQFF.